This T cell receptor (beta chain) derives from a study of shared clonotypes between healthy human individuals. Profiled with immunoSEQ multiplex PCR; TCRdb holds only in-frame clones, not every one. The sample lists millions of clones, just over 90% occurring once. Germline CDR1 SGHTA, CDR2 FQGTGA. V lost 5 bases, J lost 4 bases, and 11 bases lay in between. CDR3 length equals 14 residues. The sample taken for sequencing was naive CD4+ T cells from PBMCs. Subset of the sample: CD45RA+ positively selected. This sequence was found in a man between 18 and 29 years old in good health. Some clones in this sample may be carry-over from other donors' samples. This chain links TRBV7-3 with TRBJ2-2; tentatively, D is TRBD1 (5 bases). Here the CDR3 DNA reads TGTGCCAGCAGCCCTCAGGGTCCCACCGGGGAGCTGTTTTTT. Translated, it gives CASSPQGPTGELFF.